Each of the 28 T cell receptor beta chains below was sequenced from the same sample in a study of blood T cell repertoires in COVID-19. Produced via immunoSEQ multiplex PCR; TCRdb's table is partial and in-frame only. This table holds about 68,000 clones, roughly 80% found once. Sequencing used peripheral blood. The receptors originated from a man aged 50-59 years with active COVID-19.

This clone is judged medium-sized (0.01 to 0.1%). This chain links TRBV7-9 with TRBJ2-1; 14 nucleotides match TRBD2. Trimming removed 5 bases from V and 9 bases from J; junction bases left unmatched: 6. The CDR3 spans 15 residues. Germline CDR1 and CDR2: SEHNR and FQNEAQ (reference sequence). The CDR3 reads CASSTQGLAGGEQFF. The CDR3 DNA reads as TGTGCCAGCAGCACCCAAGGACTAGCGGGGGGTGAGCAGTTCTTC.

The chain uses TRBV4-2 and TRBJ2-2; tentative D call: TRBD2 (5 bases). CDR1 LGHNA and CDR2 YNFKEQ come from the germline V gene. The CDR3 covers 15 residues. V dropped 2 bases and J dropped 4 bases, with 11 bases sitting between them. DNA of the CDR3: TGTGCCAGCAGCCAACCACGGACTCGCACCGGGGAGCTGTTTTTT. Its translation: CASSQPRTRTGELFF.

The chain links TRBV5-4 to TRBJ1-6; D possibly corresponds to TRBD1 (5 bases). The germline V gene has CDR1 SGHNT and CDR2 YYREEE (reference sequence). V was shortened by 1 base and J by 8 bases, with 10 bases between the two germline ends. The CDR3 is made up of 14 amino acids. In DNA form, the CDR3 reads TGTGCCAGCAGCTTGACCGCGGGGGATTCACCCCTCCACTTT. Protein: CASSLTAGDSPLHF.

The chain's CDR3 is CASLSGYEQYF. CDR3 coding DNA: TGTGCCAGCCTTAGCGGGTACGAGCAGTACTTC. The chain is built from TRBV6-5 and TRBJ2-7; 7 positions agree with TRBD2. With 8 bases clipped from V and 4 bases from J, the junction kept 2 bases outside the gene matches. CDR1 is MNHEY, CDR2 SVGAGI, per germline. This CDR3 spans 11 amino acids.

V usage is TRBV18 and J usage is TRBJ2-7; weak D call: TRBD2 (5 bases). CDR3 length equals 14 residues. The germline V gene has CDR1 KGHSH and CDR2 LQKENI. With 5 bases removed from V and 3 bases from J, the gap between germline ends came to 14 bases. Here the CDR3 reads CASSNSDGLYEQYF. The CDR3 nucleotides are TGTGCCAGCTCAAACTCCGACGGACTCTACGAGCAGTACTTC.

This clone showed up just once. The J gene is TRBJ2-7, the V gene TRBV7-2; D is possibly TRBD2 (6 bases). The V end was cut by 1 base, the J end by 3 bases, with 7 bases between. The CDR3 has 13 amino acids. CDR1 and CDR2 from the germline V gene are SGHTA and FQGNSA. The CDR3 DNA reads as TGTGCCAGCAGCTTAGGGCGGGACTACGAGCAGTACTTC. Translating it yields CASSLGRDYEQYF.

In this sample, this clone turned up a few times. The CDR3 protein is CASGRRTTGSSYNEQFF. CDR3 in DNA: TGTGCCAGCGGTCGCCGGACGACTGGGAGCTCCTACAATGAGCAGTTCTTC. V is TRBV5-4 and J is TRBJ2-1, with a tentative D call TRBD2 (5 bases). Germline assignment: CDR1 SGHNT and CDR2 YYREEE (reference sequence). V was clipped by 7 bases and J by 0 bases, with 20 bases between them. The CDR3 spans 17 residues.

The rearrangement joins TRBV29-1 to TRBJ2-7; no definite D call. CDR1 SQVTM and CDR2 ANQGSEA come from the germline V gene. The CDR3 runs to 13 residues. The V gene lost 4 bases and the J gene lost 6 bases, with 16 bases spanning the gap. This chain's CDR3 is CSVVPLEASEQYF. The CDR3 coding sequence is TGCAGCGTTGTCCCCCTCGAAGCCTCCGAGCAGTACTTC.

The J gene is TRBJ2-5, the V gene TRBV25-1; D is undetermined. The CDR3 sequence is 13 residues long. Germline CDR1 MGHDK, CDR2 SYGVNS. V lost 1 base and J lost 4, with 7 bases in between. The CDR3 coding sequence is TGTGCCAGCAGTGAATCAACAGTAGAGACCCAGTACTTC. It codes for CASSESTVETQYF.

This clone was counted a single time. V and J are TRBV29-1 and TRBJ2-3, with 8 bases identical to TRBD2. V lost 8 bases to trimming and J lost 5 bases; unmatched junction nucleotides: 9. Germline CDR1 reads SQVTM; CDR2 reads ANQGSEA. The CDR3 runs to 13 residues. CDR3 sequence reads: CSLGGLDLDTQYF. The DNA for the CDR3 is TGCAGCCTCGGGGGACTAGATTTAGATACGCAGTATTTT.

The chain joins TRBV5-1 to TRBJ1-2, with no clear D. The ends were cut back, 1 base at V and 5 bases at J, with 12 bases in the middle. The CDR3 has 14 residues. CDR1 and CDR2 (germline): SGHRS, YFSETQ. In DNA form, the CDR3 reads TGCGCCAGCAGCTTGTTAGATCCCTGGTATGGCTACACCTTC. Translated: CASSLLDPWYGYTF.

This chain uses TRBV3-1 (or the pseudogene TRBV3-2) with TRBJ1-1; a possible D gene is TRBD1 (5 bases). Looked up from germline, CDR1 is LGHDT and CDR2 is YNNKEL (reference sequence). V lost 1 base and J lost 8, with 5 bases in between. The CDR3 is made up of 11 amino acids. The CDR3 DNA sequence: TGTGCCAGCAGCCAAGCAGGGGAAGCTTTCTTT. It is translated as CASSQAGEAFF.

The gene calls are TRBV5-1 and TRBJ1-1; no clear D. Germline CDR1 reads SGHRS; CDR2 reads YFSETQ. The V end was cut by 2 bases, the J end by 1 base, with 9 bases between. The CDR3 consists of 14 residues. The CDR3 region is CASSFADANTEAFF. Here the CDR3 DNA reads TGCGCCAGCAGCTTTGCGGATGCGAACACTGAAGCTTTCTTT.

The V gene is TRBV21-1, the J gene TRBJ1-6; the D call in the table, TRBD1, was not verified against the DNA. TRBV21-1 is a known pseudogene. This CDR3 has 15 residues. In nucleotides, the CDR3 is TGTGCCAGCAGCAAAGGACAGGGGCATAATTCACCCCTCCACTTT. Translated: CASSKGQGHNSPLHF.

V gene TRBV14 combines with J gene TRBJ2-3, with no clear D. Trimming stripped 1 base from V and 2 bases from J, with 10 bases between. The germline gives CDR1 SGHDN, CDR2 FVKESK. The CDR3 consists of 15 residues. The CDR3, as DNA: TGTGCCAGCAGCCAAGTGAGAGGAGCCACAGATACGCAGTATTTT. It yields the protein CASSQVRGATDTQYF.

J is TRBJ1-2 and V is TRBV7-9, with D possibly being TRBD1 (6 bases). Germline V gives CDR1 SEHNR, CDR2 FQNEAQ (reference sequence). The CDR3 totals 12 residues. Deletions cut 4 bases from V and 8 bases from J, with 11 bases between. The CDR3 coding sequence is TGTGCCAGCAGCTCAGGGGAATTAGGCTACACCTTC. Amino acid sequence: CASSSGELGYTF.

V usage is TRBV18 and J usage is TRBJ2-6; D gene uncertain. Trimming removed 2 bases from V and 0 bases from J, with 8 bases in between. The CDR3 has 16 residues. From germline, CDR1 is KGHSH and CDR2 LQKENI. CDR3 amino acids: CASSPRTPSGANVLTF. CDR3 in DNA: TGTGCCAGCTCACCAAGAACTCCCTCTGGGGCCAACGTCCTGACTTTC.

The chain combines TRBV19 with TRBJ2-5; TRBD1 aligns across 7 bases. CDR1 is LNHDA and CDR2 is SQIVND in the germline V gene (reference sequence). The J segment lost 5 bases and the V segment lost 3 bases, leaving 9 bases of the junction unmatched. CDR3 size: 15 residues. CDR3: CASSIEGAFPETQYF. CDR3 nucleotide sequence: TGTGCCAGTAGTATTGAGGGGGCTTTCCCGGAGACCCAGTACTTC.

The genes are TRBV10-2 and TRBJ1-1, with D possibly TRBD1 on 5 matching bases. In germline, CDR1 is WSHSY, CDR2 SAAADI. There are 13 residues in the CDR3. V gave up 4 bases and J gave up 4 bases, with 10 bases separating them. CDR3 in amino acids: CASSGQLTTEAFF. The DNA of the CDR3 is TGCGCCAGCAGTGGACAGCTCACCACTGAAGCTTTCTTT.

This clone was found a few times. V gene TRBV19 combines with J gene TRBJ2-7; 10 nucleotides agree with TRBD2. Trimming at V came to 7 bases and at J to 3 bases, leaving 6 bases not matched to a gene. CDR3 size: 14 residues. Per the germline V gene, CDR1 is LNHDA and CDR2 is SQIVND (reference sequence). The CDR3 region has the DNA TGTGCCAGTAAAAAGCGGGAGGGAGTCTACGAGCAGTACTTC. The encoded protein is CASKKREGVYEQYF. Full variable domain (missing parts from reference TRBV19 and TRBJ2-7): DGGITQSPKYLFRKEGQNVTLSCEQNLNHDAMYWYRQDPGQGLRLIYYSQIVNDFQKGDIAEGYSVSREKKESFPLTVTSAQKNPTAFYLCASKKREGVYEQYFGPGTRLTVT.

CDR3 amino acids: CASSSGTGNQPQHF. Here the CDR3 DNA reads TGTGCCAGCAGCTCCGGGACAGGGAACCAGCCCCAGCATTTT. The chain uses TRBV7-2 and TRBJ1-5; 9 bases align to TRBD1. CDR1 is SGHTA, CDR2 FQGNSA, per germline. The CDR3 contains 14 residues. With V trimmed by 4 bases and J by 7 bases, 5 bases remained unmatched.

The V call is TRBV6-6, the J call TRBJ2-5, with D unresolved. The V and J ends lost 6 bases and 5 bases respectively, with 16 bases between them. Germline loops: CDR1 MNHNY, CDR2 SVGAGI (reference sequence). This CDR3 spans 14 amino acids. CDR3 in amino acids: CASRPTGPFETQYF. The CDR3 DNA sequence: TGTGCCAGCAGACCGACTGGCCCTTTTGAGACCCAGTACTTC.

The rearrangement uses TRBV27 and TRBJ1-1; D possibly corresponds to TRBD1 (6 bases). CDR3 size: 13 residues. Germline V lookup: CDR1 MNHEY, CDR2 SMNVEV (reference sequence). V lost 3 bases and J 5 bases, leaving 10 bases between the germline ends. Here the CDR3 DNA reads TGTGCCAGCAGTTTCACAGGGCCGACTGAAGCTTTCTTT. This encodes CASSFTGPTEAFF.

The J gene is TRBJ2-7, the V gene TRBV5-1; possibly TRBD2 for D (5 bases). This CDR3 has 15 amino acids. Germline values: CDR1 SGHRS, CDR2 YFSETQ. V was shortened by 0 bases and J by 4 bases, with 14 bases between the two germline ends. CDR3 bases: TGCGCCAGCAGCTTGGCCGCGGGCGGAATTTACGAGCAGTACTTC. Encoded protein: CASSLAAGGIYEQYF.

This clone was counted a few times. The chain links TRBV7-9 to TRBJ2-7, with D perhaps TRBD1 (5 bases). Germline assignment: CDR1 SEHNR and CDR2 FQNEAQ (reference sequence). This CDR3 has 18 amino acids. Trimming pared 5 bases from V and 1 base from J, leaving 24 bases between. CDR3 loop: CASSSNPTEGAFSYEQYF. The CDR3 nucleotides read TGTGCCAGCAGCAGCAATCCTACAGAAGGGGCCTTTTCCTACGAGCAGTACTTC.

This chain joins TRBV19 and TRBJ1-1; possibly TRBD1 for D (5 bases). This CDR3 is built from 14 residues. CDR1 is LNHDA and CDR2 is SQIVND in the germline V gene (reference sequence). V was clipped by 5 bases and J by 1 base, with 11 bases between them. The CDR3 protein is CASSQGGWNTEAFF. CDR3 DNA: TGTGCCAGTAGTCAGGGAGGGTGGAACACTGAAGCTTTCTTT.

V and J are TRBV4-1 and TRBJ1-1; D call uncertain. V was pared by 6 bases and J by 6 bases, with 23 bases between. Germline V gene sequence: CDR1 MGHRA, CDR2 YSYEKL. The CDR3 spans 16 residues. DNA of the CDR3: TGCGCCAGCAGAAACCTTGGTAAGCGCCAGTTTCCTGAAGCTTTCTTT. It codes for CASRNLGKRQFPEAFF.

The rearrangement uses TRBV4-2 and TRBJ1-5; TRBD1 matches 9 bases. The CDR3 totals 15 residues. In germline, CDR1 is LGHNA, CDR2 YNFKEQ. V lost 0 bases, J lost 7 bases, and 4 bases stayed unmatched. The CDR3 sequence: CASSQDWTGVQPQHF. In nucleotides, the CDR3 is TGTGCCAGCAGCCAAGATTGGACAGGGGTCCAGCCCCAGCATTTT.